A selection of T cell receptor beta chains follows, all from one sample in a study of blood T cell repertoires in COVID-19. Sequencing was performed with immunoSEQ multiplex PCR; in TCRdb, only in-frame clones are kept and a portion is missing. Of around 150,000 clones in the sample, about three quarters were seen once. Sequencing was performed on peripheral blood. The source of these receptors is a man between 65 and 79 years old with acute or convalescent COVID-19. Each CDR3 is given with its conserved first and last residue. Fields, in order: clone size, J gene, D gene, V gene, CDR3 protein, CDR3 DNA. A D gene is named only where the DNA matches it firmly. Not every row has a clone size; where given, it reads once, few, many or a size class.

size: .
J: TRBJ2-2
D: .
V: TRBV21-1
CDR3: CAGVTRGARTSGYTGELFF
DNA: TGTGCAGGCGTAACGAGGGGGGCCAGGACTAGCGGATACACCGGGGAGCTGTTTTTT

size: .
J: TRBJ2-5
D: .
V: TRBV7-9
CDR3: CASSLEGQGQETQYF
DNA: TGTGCCAGCAGCCTAGAGGGGCAGGGCCAAGAGACCCAGTACTTC

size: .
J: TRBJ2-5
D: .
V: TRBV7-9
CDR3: CASSLSVQETQYF
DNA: TGTGCCAGCAGCTTGAGCGTCCAAGAGACCCAGTACTTC

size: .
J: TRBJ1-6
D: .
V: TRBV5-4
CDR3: CASNSFAQGTNSPLHF
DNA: TGTGCCAGCAACTCCTTCGCCCAGGGAACCAATTCACCCCTCCACTTT

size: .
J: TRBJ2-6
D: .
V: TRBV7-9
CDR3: CASSHTGSGANVLTF
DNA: TGTGCCAGCAGCCATACAGGGTCCGGGGCCAACGTCCTGACTTTC

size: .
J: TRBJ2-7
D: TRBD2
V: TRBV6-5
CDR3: CASRPSGGYEQYF
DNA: TGTGCCAGCAGGCCTAGCGGGGGGTACGAGCAGTACTTC

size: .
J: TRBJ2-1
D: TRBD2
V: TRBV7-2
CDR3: CASSLSASGTYNEQFF
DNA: TGTGCCAGCAGCTTATCGGCTAGCGGGACCTACAATGAGCAGTTCTTC

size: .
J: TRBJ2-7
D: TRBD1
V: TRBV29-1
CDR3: CSALTGGKGEQYF
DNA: TGCAGCGCCCTGACAGGGGGCAAGGGGGAGCAGTACTTC

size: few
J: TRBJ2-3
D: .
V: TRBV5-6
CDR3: CASRYGTPGGYDTQYF
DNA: TGTGCCAGCAGATACGGGACGCCCGGAGGGTACGATACGCAGTATTTT

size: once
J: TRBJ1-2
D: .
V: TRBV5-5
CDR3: CASSLGVASGGYTF
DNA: TGTGCCAGCAGCTTGGGTGTGGCGTCGGGTGGCTACACCTTC

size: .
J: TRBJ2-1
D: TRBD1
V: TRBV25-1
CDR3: CATSGQAYNEQFF
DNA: TGTGCCACCTCGGGACAGGCCTACAATGAGCAGTTCTTC

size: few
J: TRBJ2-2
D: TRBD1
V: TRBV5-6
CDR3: CASSSGQGTGELFF
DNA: TGTGCCAGCAGCTCGGGACAGGGTACCGGGGAGCTGTTTTTT

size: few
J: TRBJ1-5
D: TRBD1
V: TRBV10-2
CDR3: CASRLTGNQPQHF
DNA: TGCGCCAGCAGATTGACAGGGAATCAGCCCCAGCATTTT

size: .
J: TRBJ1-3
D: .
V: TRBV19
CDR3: CASTRTAGNTIYF
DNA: TGTGCCAGTACTCGGACAGCCGGGAACACCATATATTTT

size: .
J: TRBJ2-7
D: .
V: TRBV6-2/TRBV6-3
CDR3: CASSYSNREGYEQYF
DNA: TGTGCCAGCAGTTACTCTAACAGGGAAGGTTACGAGCAGTACTTC

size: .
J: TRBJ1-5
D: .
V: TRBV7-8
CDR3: CASSLGGINTNQPQHF
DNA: TGTGCCAGCAGCTTAGGTGGCATCAACACCAATCAGCCCCAGCATTTT

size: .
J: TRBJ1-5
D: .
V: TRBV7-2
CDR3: CASSLAPGSMGRQPQHF
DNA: TGTGCCAGCAGCTTAGCCCCGGGGTCCATGGGTCGTCAGCCCCAGCATTTT

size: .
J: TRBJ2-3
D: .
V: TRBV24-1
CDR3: CATSDTSGSTDTQYF
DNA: TGTGCCACCAGTGACACAAGCGGGAGCACAGATACGCAGTATTTT

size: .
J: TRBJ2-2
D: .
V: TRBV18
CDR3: CASSPGQNTGELFF
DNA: TGTGCCAGCTCACCGGGACAGAACACCGGGGAGCTGTTTTTT

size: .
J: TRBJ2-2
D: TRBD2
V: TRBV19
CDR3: CASSNLLAGGTGELFF
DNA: TGTGCCAGTAGTAACCTACTAGCGGGGGGAACCGGGGAGCTGTTTTTT

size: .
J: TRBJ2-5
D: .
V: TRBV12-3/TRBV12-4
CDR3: CASSRGTKETQYF
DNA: TGTGCCAGCAGTAGGGGGACTAAAGAGACCCAGTACTTC

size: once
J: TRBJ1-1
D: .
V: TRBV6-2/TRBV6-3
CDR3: CASSYKGYTEAFF
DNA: TGTGCCAGCAGTTACAAGGGGTACACTGAAGCTTTCTTT

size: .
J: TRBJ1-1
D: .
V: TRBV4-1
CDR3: CASSLGQNTEAFF
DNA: TGCGCCAGCAGCCTGGGACAGAACACTGAAGCTTTCTTT

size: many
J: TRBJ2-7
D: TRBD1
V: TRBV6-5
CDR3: CASGLGDSSYEQYF
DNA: TGTGCCAGCGGCCTGGGGGACAGTTCCTACGAGCAGTACTTC

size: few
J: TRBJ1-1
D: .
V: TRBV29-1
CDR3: CSVVAVNTEAFF
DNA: TGCAGCGTTGTTGCAGTGAACACTGAAGCTTTCTTT

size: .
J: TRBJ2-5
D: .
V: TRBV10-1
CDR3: CASKLRSQETQYF
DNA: TGCGCCAGCAAGCTGAGGTCTCAAGAGACCCAGTACTTC

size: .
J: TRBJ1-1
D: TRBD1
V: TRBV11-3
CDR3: CASSSGAQGMNTEAFF
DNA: TGTGCCAGCAGCTCAGGAGCACAGGGGATGAACACTGAAGCTTTCTTT

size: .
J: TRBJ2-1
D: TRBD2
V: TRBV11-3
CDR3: CATRRGGGYNEQFF
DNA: TGTGCCACCCGCCGGGGGGGCGGATACAATGAGCAGTTCTTC

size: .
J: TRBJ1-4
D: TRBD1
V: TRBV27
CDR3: CASSLLGTGEKLFF
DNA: TGTGCCAGCAGTTTACTCGGGACAGGAGAAAAACTGTTTTTT

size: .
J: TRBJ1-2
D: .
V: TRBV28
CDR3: CASSRPWDINYGYTF
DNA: TGTGCCAGCAGTCGTCCCTGGGACATTAACTATGGCTACACCTTC

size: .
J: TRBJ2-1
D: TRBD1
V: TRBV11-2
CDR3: CASSYRGPVNNEQFF
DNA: TGTGCCAGCAGCTACAGGGGGCCCGTAAACAATGAGCAGTTCTTC

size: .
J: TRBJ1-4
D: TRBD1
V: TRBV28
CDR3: CASRKQGIGEKLFF
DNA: TGTGCCAGCAGAAAACAGGGGATCGGGGAAAAACTGTTTTTT

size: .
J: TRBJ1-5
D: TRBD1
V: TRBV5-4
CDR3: CASSLAGTGTQPQHF
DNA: TGTGCCAGCAGCTTGGCCGGGACAGGGACTCAGCCCCAGCATTTT

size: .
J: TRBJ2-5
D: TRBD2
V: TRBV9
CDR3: CASSPTGLAGGETQYF
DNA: TGTGCCAGCAGCCCCACCGGACTAGCGGGTGGAGAGACCCAGTACTTC

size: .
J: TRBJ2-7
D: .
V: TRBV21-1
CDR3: CASGMSREVSYEQYF
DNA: TGTGCCAGCGGTATGTCGAGGGAAGTCTCCTACGAGCAGTACTTC

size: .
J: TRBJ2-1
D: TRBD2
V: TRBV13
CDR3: CASSTKREHSYNEQFF
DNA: TGTGCCAGCAGCACTAAGCGGGAGCACTCCTACAATGAGCAGTTCTTC

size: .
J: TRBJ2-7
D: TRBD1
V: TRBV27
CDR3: CASSPRQGAYEQYF
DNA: TGTGCCAGCAGTCCCCGACAGGGGGCCTACGAGCAGTACTTC

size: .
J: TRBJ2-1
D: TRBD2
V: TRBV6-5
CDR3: CASSYVAGEYNEQFF
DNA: TGTGCCAGCAGTTACGTAGCGGGGGAGTACAATGAGCAGTTCTTC

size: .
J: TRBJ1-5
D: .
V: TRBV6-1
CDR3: CASSDRQTSNQPQHF
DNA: TGTGCCAGCAGTGATCGACAGACTAGCAATCAGCCCCAGCATTTT

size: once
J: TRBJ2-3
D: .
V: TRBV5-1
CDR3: CASSSGGTDTQYF
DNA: TGCGCCAGCAGCTCAGGTGGCACAGATACGCAGTATTTT

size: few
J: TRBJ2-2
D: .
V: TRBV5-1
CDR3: CASSLTGGELFF
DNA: TGCGCCAGCAGCTTGACGGGCGGGGAGCTGTTTTTT

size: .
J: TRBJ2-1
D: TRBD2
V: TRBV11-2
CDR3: CASSPGTSTDEQFF
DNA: TGTGCCAGCAGCCCTGGGACTAGTACGGATGAGCAGTTCTTC

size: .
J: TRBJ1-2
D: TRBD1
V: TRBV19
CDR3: CASSIGQGDGYTF
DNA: TGTGCCAGTAGTATTGGACAGGGAGATGGCTACACCTTC

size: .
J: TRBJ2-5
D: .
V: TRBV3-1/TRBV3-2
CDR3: CASSQGGKTYQETQYF
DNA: TGTGCCAGCAGCCAAGGAGGAAAAACGTACCAAGAGACCCAGTACTTC

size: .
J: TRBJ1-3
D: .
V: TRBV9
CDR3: CASSVAGSGNTIYF
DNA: TGTGCCAGCAGCGTAGCAGGATCTGGAAACACCATATATTTT

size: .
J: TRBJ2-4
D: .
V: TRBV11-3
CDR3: CASSPTVAKNIQYF
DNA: TGTGCCAGCAGCCCCACAGTAGCCAAAAACATTCAGTACTTC

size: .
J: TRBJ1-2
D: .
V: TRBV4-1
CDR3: CASSQGLPQGSPYGYTF
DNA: TGCGCCAGCAGCCAAGGGCTCCCTCAGGGGTCCCCCTATGGCTACACCTTC

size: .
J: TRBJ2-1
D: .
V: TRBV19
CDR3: CASSPTSSYNEQFF
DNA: TGTGCCAGTAGTCCAACGAGCTCCTACAATGAGCAGTTCTTC

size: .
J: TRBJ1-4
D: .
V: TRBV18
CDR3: CASSRGAQFNEKLFF
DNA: TGTGCCAGCTCACGAGGCGCTCAATTTAATGAAAAACTGTTTTTT

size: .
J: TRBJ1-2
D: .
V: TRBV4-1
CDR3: CASSQDGGRGIRSTF
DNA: TGCGCCAGCAGCCAAGATGGGGGGAGGGGCATTAGATCCACCTTC

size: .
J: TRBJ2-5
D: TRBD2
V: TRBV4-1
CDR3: CASSQSVGGGAAETQYF
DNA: TGCGCCAGCAGCCAGAGCGTAGGCGGGGGGGCTGCTGAGACCCAGTACTTC

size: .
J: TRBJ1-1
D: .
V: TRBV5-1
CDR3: CASSLVKGGNTEAFF
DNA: TGCGCCAGCAGCTTGGTGAAAGGGGGGAACACTGAAGCTTTCTTT

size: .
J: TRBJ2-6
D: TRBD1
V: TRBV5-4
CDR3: CASSATGGAGANVLTF
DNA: TGTGCCAGCAGCGCGACAGGGGGCGCTGGGGCCAACGTCCTGACTTTC

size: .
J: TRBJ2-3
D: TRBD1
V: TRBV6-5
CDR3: CASSVTGGFTDTQYF
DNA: TGTGCCAGCAGCGTGACAGGGGGGTTTACAGATACGCAGTATTTT

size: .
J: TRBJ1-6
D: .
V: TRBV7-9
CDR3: CAIPGDGALWNSPLHF
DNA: TGTGCCATCCCGGGGGATGGTGCGTTATGGAATTCACCCCTCCACTTT

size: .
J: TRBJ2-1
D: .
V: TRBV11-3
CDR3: CASSTMGGINNEQFF
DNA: TGTGCCAGCAGTACCATGGGCGGGATTAACAATGAGCAGTTCTTC

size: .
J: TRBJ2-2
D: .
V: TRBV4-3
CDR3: CASSLGTPNTGELFF
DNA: TGCGCCAGCAGTCTCGGGACACCGAACACCGGGGAGCTGTTTTTT

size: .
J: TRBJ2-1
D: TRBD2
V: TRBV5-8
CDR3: CASSSSPGLSYNEQFF
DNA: TGTGCCAGCAGCTCCTCGCCGGGACTATCCTACAATGAGCAGTTCTTC